This TCR beta chain was sequenced in a study of cytomegalovirus exposure and HLA in healthy donors. This clone was counted only a few times. V lost 1 base and J lost 8; bases outside the gene matches: 11. Per germline, CDR1 MGHRA and CDR2 YSYEKL. The CDR3 runs to 16 residues. PCR was performed using 60 Vbeta and 13 Jbeta primers. Method: immunoSEQ multiplex PCR; TCRdb's copy keeps in-frame clones and lacks some. This table holds around 130,000 clones, around three quarters found once. This receptor was taken from a man aged 25-40 years in good health and CMV-seronegative. Sequenced input: PBMCs. The genes are TRBV4-1 and TRBJ1-1; 9 nucleotides line up with TRBD1. The CDR3 loop is CASSQVPSSGTGEAFF. CDR3 coding DNA: TGCGCCAGCAGCCAAGTCCCCTCCTCCGGGACAGGGGAAGCTTTCTTT.